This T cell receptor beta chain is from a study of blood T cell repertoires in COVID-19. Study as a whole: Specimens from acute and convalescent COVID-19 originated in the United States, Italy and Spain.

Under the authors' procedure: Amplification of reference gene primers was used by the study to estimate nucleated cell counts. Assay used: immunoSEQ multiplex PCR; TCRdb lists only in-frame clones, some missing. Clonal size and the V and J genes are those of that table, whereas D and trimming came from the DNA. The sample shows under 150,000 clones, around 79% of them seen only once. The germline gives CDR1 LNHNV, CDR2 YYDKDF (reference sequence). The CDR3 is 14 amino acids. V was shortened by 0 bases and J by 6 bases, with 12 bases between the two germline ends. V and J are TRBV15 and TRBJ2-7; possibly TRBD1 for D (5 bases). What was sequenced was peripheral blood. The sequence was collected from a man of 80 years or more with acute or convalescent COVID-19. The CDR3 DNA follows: TGTGCCACCAGCAGAGATCAGGGTTCGTTCGAGCAGTACTTC. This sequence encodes CATSRDQGSFEQYF.